These 22 T cell receptor beta chains share one sample of origin, sequenced in a study of blood T cell repertoires in COVID-19. Profiled with immunoSEQ multiplex PCR; TCRdb holds only in-frame clones, not every one. The repertoire holds about 190,000 clones, with about 80% as singletons. Sequenced material: peripheral blood. These receptors came from a man in his sixties with acute or convalescent COVID-19.

This clone was observed a single time. The chain joins TRBV7-8 to TRBJ1-2; TRBD1 might be the D (6 bases). V lost 5 bases and J 4 bases, leaving 14 bases between the germline ends. This CDR3 is built from 14 residues. Germline V gene sequence: CDR1 SGHVS, CDR2 FQNEAQ. CDR3 sequence (DNA): TGTGCCAGCAGCCCTACAGGGATGGGCTATGGCTACACCTTC. It specifies CASSPTGMGYGYTF. Filled out from reference TRBV7-8 and TRBJ1-2, the complete variable domain reads GAGVSQSPRYKVAKRGQDVALRCDPISGHVSLFWYQQALGQGPEFLTYFQNEAQLDKSGLPSDRFFAERPEGSVSTLKIQRTQQEDSAVYLCASSPTGMGYGYTFGSGTRLTVV.

V and J are TRBV6-2 or TRBV6-3 and TRBJ2-1; 9 bases are shared with TRBD2. CDR3 size: 17 residues. The germline CDR1 and CDR2 sequences are MNHEY and SVGEGT. Trimming at V came to 6 bases and at J to 5 bases, leaving 14 bases not matched to a gene. The CDR3 coding sequence is TGTGCCAGCAGCGATAGGACTAGCGCGAGAACAGACAATGAGCAGTTCTTC. As protein: CASSDRTSARTDNEQFF.

V and J are TRBV6-5 and TRBJ2-7; 9 bases line up with TRBD1. Per germline, CDR1 MNHEY and CDR2 SVGAGI. V gave up 0 bases and J gave up 4 bases; unmatched junction bases: 4. The CDR3 is 15 amino acids. Here the CDR3 DNA reads TGTGCCAGCAGTTACTCGAGAGACAGGGGGTACGAGCAGTACTTC. Its translation is CASSYSRDRGYEQYF.

The chain joins TRBV24-1 to TRBJ1-4; maybe TRBD1 (5 bases). This CDR3 has 18 amino acids. Germline V gene data show CDR1 as KGHDR and CDR2 as SFDVKD. V lost 7 bases and J lost 8, with 28 bases in between. The CDR3 loop reads CATRADWAGRERGEKLFF. As DNA, the CDR3 is TGTGCCACCAGGGCAGATTGGGCAGGGAGGGAGAGGGGAGAAAAACTGTTTTTT.

This clone was seen just once. The chain employs TRBV24-1 and TRBJ2-1; TRBD2 matches at 7 bases. CDR3 length: 16 residues. V gave up 1 base and J gave up 6 bases; unmatched junction bases: 8. The germline V gene encodes CDR1 KGHDR and CDR2 SFDVKD. For the CDR3, the DNA is TGTGCCACCAGTGATTTCGGACTAGGATCCGGCAATGAGCAGTTCTTC. Residues: CATSDFGLGSGNEQFF.

The chain employs TRBV7-2 and TRBJ1-1; 8 bases fit TRBD1. The length of the CDR3 is 15 residues. The V and J ends lost 5 bases and 1 base, in that order; junction bases with no gene match: 6. The germline V gene encodes CDR1 SGHTA and CDR2 FQGNSA. The CDR3 sequence is CASSTWTGRNTEAFF. The CDR3 DNA sequence: TGTGCCAGCAGCACATGGACAGGGAGGAACACTGAAGCTTTCTTT.

The V gene is TRBV6-2 or TRBV6-3, the J gene TRBJ2-5; unclear D gene. Trimming took off 4 bases at V and 3 bases at J, with 18 bases between the two ends. This CDR3 has 16 amino acids. Germline V gene data show CDR1 as MNHEY and CDR2 as SVGEGT. Here the CDR3 reads CASSSSSSSLEETQYF. As DNA, the CDR3 is TGTGCCAGCAGTTCCTCTAGTTCCTCCCTTGAAGAGACCCAGTACTTC.

The rearrangement uses TRBV5-1 and TRBJ2-5, with a weak D call TRBD1 (5 bases). Germline CDR1 is SGHRS and CDR2 is YFSETQ. Trimming removed 0 bases from V and 5 bases from J, with 14 bases in between. The CDR3 length is 15 residues. CDR3 nucleotide sequence: TGCGCCAGCAGCTTGGATGGCAGGGCAGGGGAGACCCAGTACTTC. Its protein is CASSLDGRAGETQYF.

This chain connects TRBV6-5 to TRBJ2-7, with 7 bases fitting TRBD1. V was clipped by 7 bases and J by 1 base; unmatched bases: 4. Per germline, CDR1 MNHEY and CDR2 SVGAGI. The CDR3 contains 13 residues. DNA of the CDR3: TGTGCCAGCACCCCGGGACAGTCCTACGAGCAGTACTTC. This gives the protein CASTPGQSYEQYF.

V and J are TRBV18 and TRBJ2-1; 11 nucleotides match TRBD2. This CDR3 has 16 residues. CDR1 is KGHSH, CDR2 LQKENI, per germline. The J segment lost 8 bases and the V segment lost 2 bases, leaving 8 bases of the junction unmatched. The CDR3 DNA reads as TGTGCCAGCTCACCATTTTCCGGGACTAGCGGCGATGAGCAGTTCTTC. It encodes CASSPFSGTSGDEQFF.

The sample holds a few counts of this clone. The rearrangement links TRBV6-5 to TRBJ1-2; D is undetermined. V gave up 0 bases and J gave up 0 bases, with 11 bases separating them. This CDR3 contains 16 residues. In germline, CDR1 is MNHEY, CDR2 SVGAGI. The CDR3 DNA is TGTGCCAGCAGTTACTCGGGAGTACTAACTAACTATGGCTACACCTTC. Amino acid sequence: CASSYSGVLTNYGYTF.

Comments on this clone: One end of the junction varies from germline; a read error may be responsible. The CDR3 nucleotides are TGTGCCAGCAGAGCAGGGGGCACTGATACGCAGTATTTT. This translates into CASRAGGTDTQYF. The gene calls are TRBV12-3 or TRBV12-4 and TRBJ2-3; 8 bases are a match to TRBD1. The CDR3 extends over 13 amino acids.

V usage is TRBV7-3 and J usage is TRBJ2-6; D might be TRBD1 (6 bases). Looked up from germline, CDR1 is SGHTA and CDR2 is FQGTGA. The CDR3 contains 18 residues. V lost 1 base to trimming and J lost 0 bases, with 13 bases between them. Written as DNA, the CDR3 is TGTGCCAGCAGCTTAAAGGCAGGGGTCCCCTCTGGGGCCAACGTCCTGACTTTC. Translation: CASSLKAGVPSGANVLTF.

The gene calls are TRBV27 and TRBJ2-3; 12 bases map to TRBD2. CDR1 and CDR2 from the germline V gene are MNHEY and SMNVEV (reference sequence). The J segment lost 5 bases and the V segment lost 5 bases, leaving 8 bases of the junction unmatched. The CDR3 runs to 16 residues. The CDR3 protein is CASSLSSGRVGDTQYF. CDR3 in DNA: TGTGCCAGCAGTCTCTCTAGCGGGAGGGTCGGAGATACGCAGTATTTT.

This sequence joins TRBV5-1 and TRBJ2-7; TRBD1 matches 9 bases. This CDR3 has 15 amino acids. V shed 4 bases and J 2 bases; nucleotides not matched to a gene: 7. The germline gives CDR1 SGHRS, CDR2 YFSETQ. DNA for the CDR3: TGCGCCAGCAGCAAAATACAGGGGGCGACCTACGAGCAGTACTTC. It translates to CASSKIQGATYEQYF.

The chain couples TRBV11-1 to TRBJ2-7; D not resolved. The V gene lost 3 bases and the J gene lost 1 base, with 10 bases spanning the gap. Per the germline V gene, CDR1 is SGHAT and CDR2 is FQDESV (reference sequence). The CDR3 sequence is 14 residues long. Written as DNA, the CDR3 is TGTGCCAGCAGCTTGGTAGGAGATTCCTACGAGCAGTACTTC. Protein sequence: CASSLVGDSYEQYF.

The sample holds a few counts of this clone. The V gene is TRBV5-1, the J gene TRBJ2-2, with D possibly matching TRBD2 (6 bases). This CDR3 has 15 residues. V gave up 0 bases and J gave up 6 bases, with 12 bases separating them. The germline gives CDR1 SGHRS, CDR2 YFSETQ. The CDR3 sequence is CASSLGTGVAGELFF. CDR3 coding DNA: TGCGCCAGCAGCTTGGGGACGGGGGTCGCCGGGGAGCTGTTTTTT.

The chain employs TRBV5-1 and TRBJ2-2; maybe TRBD1 (6 bases). CDR3 size: 15 residues. The germline V and J ends were trimmed by 5 bases and 0 bases, with 11 bases remaining between them. Germline-derived CDR1 and CDR2 are SGHRS and YFSETQ. CDR3 DNA: TGCGCCAGCAGTCAGGGGCGGGCGAACACCGGGGAGCTGTTTTTT. This codes for CASSQGRANTGELFF.

The chain couples TRBV23-1 to TRBJ2-6; TRBD1 matches at 10 bases. TRBV23-1 is an ORF for which the function is uncertain. V shed 3 bases and J 0 bases; nucleotides not matched to a gene: 8. The CDR3 extends over 19 amino acids. CDR3 amino acids: CASSHLPGQGDSGANVLTF. The CDR3 DNA follows: TGCGCCAGCAGTCACCTTCCCGGACAGGGGGACTCTGGGGCCAACGTCCTGACTTTC.

This clone was observed a single time. The chain is built from TRBV11-2 and TRBJ2-3; no clear D. The CDR3 totals 13 residues. The V and J ends lost 0 bases and 4 bases respectively, with 5 bases between them. Germline V gene sequence: CDR1 SGHAT, CDR2 FQNNGV. DNA for the CDR3: TGTGCCAGCAGCTTAGATCTCCCAGATACGCAGTATTTT. Translated: CASSLDLPDTQYF.

This clone was seen a few times. The DNA for the CDR3 is TGTGCCAGCAGCTTAAGCCAGGCCCAAAACATTCAGTACTTC. Residues: CASSLSQAQNIQYF. The chain is built from TRBV7-2 and TRBJ2-4, with D unresolved. Germline CDR1 reads SGHTA; CDR2 reads FQGNSA. The V and J ends lost 2 bases and 5 bases respectively, with 10 bases between them. The CDR3 has 14 amino acids.

For this clone: Within the sample, other DNA sequences also encode this same CDR3. The chain employs TRBV25-1 and TRBJ1-4, with D possibly being TRBD1 (5 bases). Germline V gene sequence: CDR1 MGHDK, CDR2 SYGVNS. V was pared by 1 base and J by 4 bases, with 10 bases between. The CDR3 is 15 residues long. The CDR3 loop is CASSESGRGNEKLFF. CDR3 nucleotide sequence: TGTGCCAGCAGTGAATCGGGTAGGGGTAATGAAAAACTGTTTTTT.